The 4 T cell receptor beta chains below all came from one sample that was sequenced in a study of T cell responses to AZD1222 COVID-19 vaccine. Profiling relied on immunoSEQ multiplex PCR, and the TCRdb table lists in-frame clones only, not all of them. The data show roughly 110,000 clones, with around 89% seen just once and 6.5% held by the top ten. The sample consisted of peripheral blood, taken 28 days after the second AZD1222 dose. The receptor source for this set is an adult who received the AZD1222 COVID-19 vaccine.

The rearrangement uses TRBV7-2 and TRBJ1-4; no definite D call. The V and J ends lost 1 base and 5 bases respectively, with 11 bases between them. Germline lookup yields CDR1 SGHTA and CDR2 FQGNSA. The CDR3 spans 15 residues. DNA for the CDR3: TGTGCCAGCAGCTTAGAAAGCCAAGGGAATGAAAAACTGTTTTTT. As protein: CASSLESQGNEKLFF.

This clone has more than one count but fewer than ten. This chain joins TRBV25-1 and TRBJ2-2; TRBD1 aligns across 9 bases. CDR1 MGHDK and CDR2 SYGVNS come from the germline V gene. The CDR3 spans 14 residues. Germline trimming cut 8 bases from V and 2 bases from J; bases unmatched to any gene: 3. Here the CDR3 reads CASRDRANTGELFF. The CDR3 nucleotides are TGTGCCAGCCGGGACAGGGCTAACACCGGGGAGCTGTTTTTT.

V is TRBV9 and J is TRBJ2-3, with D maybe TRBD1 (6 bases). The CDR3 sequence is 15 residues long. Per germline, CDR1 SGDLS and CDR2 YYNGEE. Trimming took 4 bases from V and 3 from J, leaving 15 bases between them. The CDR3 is CASSPHRTATDTQYF. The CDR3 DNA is TGTGCCAGCAGCCCCCACCGGACAGCTACAGATACGCAGTATTTT.

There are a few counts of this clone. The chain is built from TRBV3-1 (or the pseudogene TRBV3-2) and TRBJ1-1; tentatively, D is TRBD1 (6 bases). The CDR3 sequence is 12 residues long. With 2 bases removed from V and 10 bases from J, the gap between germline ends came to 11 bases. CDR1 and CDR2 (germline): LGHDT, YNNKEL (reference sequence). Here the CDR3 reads CASSQYSGAAFF. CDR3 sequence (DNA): TGTGCCAGCAGCCAATATTCAGGGGCAGCTTTCTTT.